This is a list of T cell receptor beta chains from one sample in a study of blood T cell repertoires in COVID-19. The data were produced by immunoSEQ multiplex PCR, yet TCRdb's version contains in-frame clones alone and is incomplete. The repertoire includes fewer than 55,000 clones, 75% to 85% of them detected once, and less than 3% sits in the top ten. Input material: peripheral blood. Receptors originate from a woman aged 60-75 years with acute or convalescent COVID-19. The CDR3 runs from the conserved cysteine through the conserved F or W. The D gene is left open where the match is weak. Expanded clones are given a class, and other clones once, few, many or no size at all.

j_gene	abundance	d_gene	v_gene	CDR3aa
TRBJ2-3	.	TRBD2	TRBV4-1	CASSQVLAGVGDTDTQYF
TRBJ2-2	medium-sized	TRBD1	TRBV29-1	CSVGARGISSGTTGELFF
TRBJ2-7	.	TRBD2	TRBV19	CASSILSGGTYEQYF
TRBJ1-2	few	.	TRBV9	CASSGGLRADGYTF
TRBJ1-6	few	.	TRBV2	CASSDARGSSPLHF
TRBJ1-1	.	.	TRBV19	CASSPQGWATEAFF
TRBJ2-7	.	TRBD1	TRBV12-3/TRBV12-4	CASSGDSKYEQYF
TRBJ2-2	.	TRBD2	TRBV27	CASTPTSGRPGELFF
TRBJ1-2	.	TRBD1	TRBV28	CASIGTGNGYTF
TRBJ1-4	few	.	TRBV28	CASRGRENEKLFF
TRBJ2-1	.	.	TRBV5-1	CASSLVGATGGEQFF
TRBJ2-7	.	.	TRBV20-1	CSAGPYYEQYF
TRBJ1-1	.	TRBD1	TRBV5-5	CASSTGGLNTEAFF
TRBJ2-7	.	.	TRBV6-5	CASRRDVTYEQYF
TRBJ1-5	.	.	TRBV2	CASIGGHNQPQHF
TRBJ2-1	.	TRBD1	TRBV10-3	CAISASPGQENSYNEQFF
TRBJ1-2	.	.	TRBV12-3/TRBV12-4	CASSSSANYGYTF
TRBJ1-1	.	TRBD1	TRBV27	CASSRRQGDGDTEAFF
TRBJ1-1	.	.	TRBV5-6	CASSLGVTGNTEAFF
TRBJ1-2	.	TRBD1	TRBV12-3/TRBV12-4	CASSLQGGYGYTF
TRBJ2-1	once	.	TRBV5-1	CASSPELYNEQFF